Following are 12 T cell receptor beta chains from one sample sequenced in a study of response to subunit inactivated influenza vaccine. TCRdb processed the RT-PCR reads anew with MiXCR; each CDR3 protein has one entry. The table shows 200,000 to 300,000 distinct CDR3 sequences, with more than 9% occurring only once. Sequenced here: non-naive T cells sorted from PBMCs, sampled around 14 days before vaccination. All receptors come from a man aged 45-65 years who received an inactivated influenza vaccine.

A note on this clonotype: A read error may be the cause here, since a much bigger clone is one base away. Here the CDR3 DNA reads TGCGCCAGCAGCCTCAGGACTACCTTCACCGGGGAGCTGTTTTTT. Protein product: CASSLRTTFTGELFF. This chain uses TRBV5-1 with TRBJ2-2, with D perhaps TRBD2 (6 bases). Germline loops: CDR1 SGHRS, CDR2 YFSETQ. Trimming cost V 4 bases and J 4 bases, with 14 bases left between them. This CDR3 contains 15 residues.

Only a few counts were recorded for this clonotype. This chain joins TRBV28 and TRBJ1-5; D unresolved. V was clipped by 3 bases and J by 6 bases, with 6 bases between them. Per the germline V gene, CDR1 is MDHEN and CDR2 is SYDVKM. CDR3 length: 12 amino acids. The CDR3 loop is CASSFRLQPQHF. CDR3 DNA: TGTGCCAGCAGTTTTAGGCTTCAGCCCCAGCATTTT.

This clonotype was detected only a few times. The gene calls are TRBV29-1 and TRBJ2-1; weak D call: TRBD1 (6 bases). The CDR3 spans 15 residues. Germline V gene data show CDR1 as SQVTM and CDR2 as ANQGSEA. Trimming took off 0 bases at V and 3 bases at J, with 12 bases between the two ends. The CDR3 loop reads CSVEDPLTGYNEQFF. CDR3 DNA sequence: TGCAGCGTTGAAGATCCCCTGACAGGCTACAATGAGCAGTTCTTC.

This clonotype appeared a few times. This chain links TRBV14 with TRBJ2-2; TRBD1 agrees at 8 bases. The CDR3 spans 16 residues. The germline V gene has CDR1 SGHDN and CDR2 FVKESK. The V gene end was trimmed by 5 bases and the J gene end by 8 bases; junction bases not matched to a gene: 13. The CDR3 sequence is CASSVRTGLTTGELFF. The CDR3 nucleotides read TGTGCCAGCAGCGTGAGGACAGGGCTAACAACGGGGGAGCTGTTTTTT.

V usage is TRBV28 and J usage is TRBJ1-5; TRBD1 matches 7 bases. This CDR3 contains 16 residues. Germline-derived CDR1 and CDR2 are MDHEN and SYDVKM. V dropped 5 bases and J dropped 3; count of bases not matched to a gene: 10. CDR3 nucleotides: TGTGCCAGCAGTGACCCCTTGACAGGGTTCAATCAGCCCCAGCATTTT. This gives the protein CASSDPLTGFNQPQHF.

V gene TRBV5-8 combines with J gene TRBJ2-1; D remains unclear. Germline CDR1 SGHTS, CDR2 YDEGEE. Trimming stripped 0 bases from V and 7 bases from J, with 8 bases between. CDR3 length: 13 amino acids. The CDR3 DNA reads as TGTGCCAGCAGCTTGGTTTCTGGAAATGAGCAGTTCTTC. Translating it yields CASSLVSGNEQFF.

This clonotype was observed many times. The V call is TRBV20-1, the J call TRBJ2-7, with 10 positions matching TRBD2. Germline CDR1 DFQATT, CDR2 SNEGSKA (reference sequence). This CDR3 is 15 amino acids long. With V trimmed by 0 bases and J by 1 base, 3 bases remained unmatched. In DNA form, the CDR3 reads TGCAGTGCTAGAGATTTACTAGCGGGGTCCTACGAGCAGTACTTC. It codes for CSARDLLAGSYEQYF.

Ten or more counts support this clonotype. This chain links TRBV6-1 with TRBJ2-5, with 10 bases identical to TRBD2. The germline gives CDR1 MNHNS, CDR2 SASEGT. V trimming: 8 bases; J trimming: 4 bases; junction bases outside the gene matches: 13. CDR3 length equals 16 residues. In DNA, the CDR3 is TGTGCCAGCTCAAAGCGGTGGCTAGCGGGAGTAGAGACCCAGTACTTC. Its protein product is CASSKRWLAGVETQYF.

J is TRBJ2-4 and V is TRBV20-1, with 7 nucleotides matching TRBD1. CDR3 length: 15 amino acids. Per the germline V gene, CDR1 is DFQATT and CDR2 is SNEGSKA (reference sequence). Trimming cost V 0 bases and J 3 bases; bases outside gene matches: 5. The chain's CDR3 is CSAREIDRVKNIQYF. CDR3 bases: TGCAGTGCTAGAGAAATTGACAGGGTCAAAAACATTCAGTACTTC.

This clonotype was counted at least ten times. The rearrangement links TRBV9 to TRBJ1-5; TRBD1 matches 9 bases. This CDR3 spans 15 amino acids. V gave up 0 bases and J gave up 6 bases; unmatched junction bases: 4. Germline V lookup: CDR1 SGDLS, CDR2 YYNGEE. The CDR3 DNA reads as TGTGCCAGCAGCGTAGATTCGGGACAGGGTCAGCCCCAGCATTTT. It yields the protein CASSVDSGQGQPQHF.

The chain has TRBV7-2 and TRBJ2-5, with 12 bases identical to TRBD1. The germline V gene encodes CDR1 SGHTA and CDR2 FQGNSA. This CDR3 is 14 amino acids long. Germline trimming cut 5 bases from V and 4 bases from J; bases unmatched to any gene: 2. The CDR3 nucleotides read TGTGCCAGCAGCCGGGACAGGGGGCGAGAGACCCAGTACTTC. It yields the protein CASSRDRGRETQYF.

The chain employs TRBV2 and TRBJ2-5, with TRBD2 identical over 8 bases. Germline CDR1 is SNHLY and CDR2 is FYNNEI. The CDR3 length is 15 residues. The J segment lost 5 bases and the V segment lost 0 bases, leaving 5 bases of the junction unmatched. The CDR3 region is CASSEAGSGAETQYF. The CDR3 DNA reads TGTGCCAGCAGTGAAGCTGGTAGCGGGGCGGAGACCCAGTACTTC.